The TCR beta chain described here comes from a study of blood T cells in healthy people across ages. The second PCR ran about 6 to 12 cycles with a sample-barcoded 5' primer and J-beta primers. MiXCR, applied by TCRdb to the 5' RACE reads, yields one record per CDR3 protein. The table has some 900,000 distinct CDR3 sequences, roughly 43% seen once. V was cut by 5 bases and J by 3 bases, with 10 bases left in between. This CDR3 contains 12 residues. Germline V gene data show CDR1 as GTSNPN and CDR2 as SVGIG (reference sequence). Sequenced input: blood. This clonotype was sampled from a man under 40 in good health. This sequence joins TRBV30 and TRBJ1-1, with D possibly matching TRBD1 (5 bases). In DNA form, the CDR3 reads TGTGCCTGGGATTTGGGGGACACTGAAGCTTTCTTT. Translation gives CAWDLGDTEAFF.